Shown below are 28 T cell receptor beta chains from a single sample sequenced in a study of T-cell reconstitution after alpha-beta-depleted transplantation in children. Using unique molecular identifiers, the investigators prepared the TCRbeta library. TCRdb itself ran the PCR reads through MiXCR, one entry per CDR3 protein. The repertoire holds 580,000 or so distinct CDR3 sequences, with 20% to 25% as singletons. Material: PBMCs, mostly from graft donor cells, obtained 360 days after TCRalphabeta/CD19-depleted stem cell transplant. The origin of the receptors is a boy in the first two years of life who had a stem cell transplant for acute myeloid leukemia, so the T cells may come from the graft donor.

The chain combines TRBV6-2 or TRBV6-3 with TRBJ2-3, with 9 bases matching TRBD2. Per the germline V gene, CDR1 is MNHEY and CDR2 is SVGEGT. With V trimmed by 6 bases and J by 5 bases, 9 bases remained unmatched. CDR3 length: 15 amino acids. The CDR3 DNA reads TGTGCCAGCAGCTCCGCGGGGGGGCTGGAAGATACGCAGTATTTT. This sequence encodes CASSSAGGLEDTQYF.

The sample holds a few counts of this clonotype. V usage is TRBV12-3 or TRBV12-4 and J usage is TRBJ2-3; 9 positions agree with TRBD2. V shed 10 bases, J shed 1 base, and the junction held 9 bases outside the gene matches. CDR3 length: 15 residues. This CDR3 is CATLPVAGGTDTQYF. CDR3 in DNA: TGTGCCACCCTCCCGGTAGCGGGGGGCACAGATACGCAGTATTTT.

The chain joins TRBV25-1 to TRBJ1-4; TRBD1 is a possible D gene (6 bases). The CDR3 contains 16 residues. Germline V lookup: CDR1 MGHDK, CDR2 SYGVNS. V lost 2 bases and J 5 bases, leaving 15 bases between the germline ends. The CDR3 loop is CASSEGKGQFNEKLFF. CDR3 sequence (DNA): TGTGCCAGCAGTGAAGGAAAAGGACAGTTCAATGAAAAACTGTTTTTT.

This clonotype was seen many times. CDR3 amino acids: CASSSQGGRSGNTIYF. The CDR3 nucleotides are TGCGCCAGCAGCTCTCAGGGAGGCCGCTCTGGAAACACCATATATTTT. V gene TRBV5-1 combines with J gene TRBJ1-3, with D maybe TRBD1 (5 bases). Trimming pared 3 bases from V and 0 bases from J, leaving 13 bases between. The CDR3 covers 16 residues. Germline assignment: CDR1 SGHRS and CDR2 YFSETQ.

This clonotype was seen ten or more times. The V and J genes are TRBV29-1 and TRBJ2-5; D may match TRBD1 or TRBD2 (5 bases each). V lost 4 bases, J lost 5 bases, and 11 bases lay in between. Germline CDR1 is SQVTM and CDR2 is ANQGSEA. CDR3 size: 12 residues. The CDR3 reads CSVGGYSETQYF. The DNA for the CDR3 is TGCAGCGTTGGGGGGTACTCGGAGACCCAGTACTTC.

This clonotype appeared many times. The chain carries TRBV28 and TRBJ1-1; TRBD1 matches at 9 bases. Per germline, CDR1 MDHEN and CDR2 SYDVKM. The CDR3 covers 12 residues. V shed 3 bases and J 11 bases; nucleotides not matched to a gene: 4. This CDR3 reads CASSFRQGVAFF. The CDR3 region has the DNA TGTGCCAGCAGTTTTCGACAGGGGGTGGCTTTCTTT.

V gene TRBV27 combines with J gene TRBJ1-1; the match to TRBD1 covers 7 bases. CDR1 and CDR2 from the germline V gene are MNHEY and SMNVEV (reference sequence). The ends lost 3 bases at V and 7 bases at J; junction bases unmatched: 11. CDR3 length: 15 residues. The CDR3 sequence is CASSFGTDPSSEAFF. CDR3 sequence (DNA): TGTGCCAGCAGTTTTGGGACAGACCCCTCGAGTGAAGCTTTCTTT.

The CDR3 nucleotides are TGTGCCATCAGTGAGTCGATATCAGAGGGGGCAGGTGGCAATCAGCCCCAGCATTTT. Protein sequence: CAISESISEGAGGNQPQHF. The chain is built from TRBV10-3 and TRBJ1-5; 7 nucleotides line up with TRBD1. CDR1 is ENHRY and CDR2 is SYGVKD in the germline V gene. This CDR3 is built from 19 residues. The trim removed 0 bases at V and 2 bases at J, leaving 13 bases unmatched.

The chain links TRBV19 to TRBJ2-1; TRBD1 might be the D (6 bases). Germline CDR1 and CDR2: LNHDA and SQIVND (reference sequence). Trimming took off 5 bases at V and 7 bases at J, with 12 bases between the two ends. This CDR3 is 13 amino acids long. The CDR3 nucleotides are TGTGCCAGTAGTGAAACAGGGAGAAATGAGCAGTTCTTC. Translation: CASSETGRNEQFF.

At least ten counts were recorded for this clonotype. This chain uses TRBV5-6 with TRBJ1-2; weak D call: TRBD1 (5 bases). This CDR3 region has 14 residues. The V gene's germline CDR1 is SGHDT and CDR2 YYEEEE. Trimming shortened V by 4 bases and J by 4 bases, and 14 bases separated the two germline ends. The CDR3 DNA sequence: TGTGCCAGCAGCCCGATCGACAGAGTCTATGGCTACACCTTC. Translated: CASSPIDRVYGYTF.

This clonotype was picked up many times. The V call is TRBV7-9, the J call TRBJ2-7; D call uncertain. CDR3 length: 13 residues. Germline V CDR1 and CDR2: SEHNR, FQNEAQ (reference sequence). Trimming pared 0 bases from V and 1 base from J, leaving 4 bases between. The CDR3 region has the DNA TGTGCCAGCAGCTTAGCGGGGTCCTACGAGCAGTACTTC. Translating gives CASSLAGSYEQYF.

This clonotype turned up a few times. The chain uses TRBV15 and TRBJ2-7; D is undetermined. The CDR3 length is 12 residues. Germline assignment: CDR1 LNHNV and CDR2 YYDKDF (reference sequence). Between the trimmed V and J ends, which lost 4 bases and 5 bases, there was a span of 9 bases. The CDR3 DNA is TGTGCCACCAGCATGAAAGGGCACGAGCAGTACGTC. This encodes CATSMKGHEQYV.

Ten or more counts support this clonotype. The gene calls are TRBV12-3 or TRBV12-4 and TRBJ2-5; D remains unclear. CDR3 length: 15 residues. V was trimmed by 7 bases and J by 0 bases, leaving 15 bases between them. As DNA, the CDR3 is TGTGCCAGCACCACGAGTAACGGAGACCAAGAGACCCAGTACTTC. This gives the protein CASTTSNGDQETQYF.

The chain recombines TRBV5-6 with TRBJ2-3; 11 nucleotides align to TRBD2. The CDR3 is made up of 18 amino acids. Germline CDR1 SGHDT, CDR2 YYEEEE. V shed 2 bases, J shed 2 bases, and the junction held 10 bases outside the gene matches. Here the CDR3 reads CASSFYQTSGVNTDTQYF. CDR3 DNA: TGTGCCAGCAGCTTTTACCAGACTAGCGGGGTTAACACAGATACGCAGTATTTT.

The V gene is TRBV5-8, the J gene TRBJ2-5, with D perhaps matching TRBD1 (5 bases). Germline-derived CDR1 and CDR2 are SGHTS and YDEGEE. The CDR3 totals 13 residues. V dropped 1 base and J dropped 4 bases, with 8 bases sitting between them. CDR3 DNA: TGTGCCAGCAGCTTGTCTAGGGGAGAGACCCAGTACTTC. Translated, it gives CASSLSRGETQYF.

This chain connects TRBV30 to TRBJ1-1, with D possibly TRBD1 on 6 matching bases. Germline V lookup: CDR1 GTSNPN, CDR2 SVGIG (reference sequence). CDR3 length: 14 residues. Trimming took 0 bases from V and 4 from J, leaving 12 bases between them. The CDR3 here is CAWSVTGRSTEAFF. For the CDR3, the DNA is TGTGCCTGGAGTGTAACAGGGAGGAGCACTGAAGCTTTCTTT.

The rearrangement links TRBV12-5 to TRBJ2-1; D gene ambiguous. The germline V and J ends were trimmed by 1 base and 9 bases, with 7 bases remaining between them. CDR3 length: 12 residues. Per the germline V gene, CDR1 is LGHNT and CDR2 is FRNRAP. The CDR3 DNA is TGTGCTAGTGGTTTGGAATCTCCTGAGCAGTTCTTC. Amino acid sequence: CASGLESPEQFF.

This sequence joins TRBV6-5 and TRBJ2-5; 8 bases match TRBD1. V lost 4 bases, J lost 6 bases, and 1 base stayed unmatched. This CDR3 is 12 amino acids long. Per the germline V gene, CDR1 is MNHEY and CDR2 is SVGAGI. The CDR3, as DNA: TGTGCCAGCAGTTGGACAGGGAAGACCCAGTACTTC. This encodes CASSWTGKTQYF.

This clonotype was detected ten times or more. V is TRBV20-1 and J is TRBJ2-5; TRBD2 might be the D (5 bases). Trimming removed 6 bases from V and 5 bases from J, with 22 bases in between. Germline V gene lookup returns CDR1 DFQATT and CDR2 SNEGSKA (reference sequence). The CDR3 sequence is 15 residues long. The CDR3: CSASSGQVVAETQYF. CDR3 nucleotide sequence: TGCAGTGCCTCCTCCGGGCAGGTAGTAGCGGAGACCCAGTACTTC.

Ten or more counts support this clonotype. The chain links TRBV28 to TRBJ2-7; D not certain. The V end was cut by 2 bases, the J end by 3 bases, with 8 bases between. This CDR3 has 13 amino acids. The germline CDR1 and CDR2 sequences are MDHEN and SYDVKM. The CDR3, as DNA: TGTGCCAGCAGTTTAGATCGGTTCTACGAGCAGTACGTC. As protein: CASSLDRFYEQYV.

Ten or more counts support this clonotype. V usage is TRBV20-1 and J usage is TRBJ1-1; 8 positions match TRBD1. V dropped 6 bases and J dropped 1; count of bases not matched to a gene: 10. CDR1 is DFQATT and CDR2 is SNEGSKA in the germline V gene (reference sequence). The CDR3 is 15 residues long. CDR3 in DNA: TGCAGTGCCCTGACAGGGGAAAATTCGAACACTGAAGCTTTCTTT. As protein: CSALTGENSNTEAFF.

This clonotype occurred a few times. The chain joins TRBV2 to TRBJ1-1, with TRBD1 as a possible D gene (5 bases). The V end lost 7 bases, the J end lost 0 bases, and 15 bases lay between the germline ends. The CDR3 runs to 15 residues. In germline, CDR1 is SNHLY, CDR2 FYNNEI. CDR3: CASTPSGHMNTEAFF. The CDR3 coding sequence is TGTGCCAGCACTCCCTCTGGACACATGAACACTGAAGCTTTCTTT.

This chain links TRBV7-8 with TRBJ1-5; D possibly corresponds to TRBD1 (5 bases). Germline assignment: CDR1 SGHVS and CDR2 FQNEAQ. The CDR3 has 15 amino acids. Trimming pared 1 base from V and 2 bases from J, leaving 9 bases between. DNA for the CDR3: TGTGCCAGCAGCTTAGGGGACGGTCGCAATCAGCCCCAGCATTTT. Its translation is CASSLGDGRNQPQHF.

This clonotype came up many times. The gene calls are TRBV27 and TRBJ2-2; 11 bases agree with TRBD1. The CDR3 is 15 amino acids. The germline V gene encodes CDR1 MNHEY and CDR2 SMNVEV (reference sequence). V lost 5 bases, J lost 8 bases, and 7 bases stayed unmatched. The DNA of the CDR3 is TGTGCCAGCAGTACCTCGGACAGGGGGCGAGGGGAGCTGTTTTTT. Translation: CASSTSDRGRGELFF.

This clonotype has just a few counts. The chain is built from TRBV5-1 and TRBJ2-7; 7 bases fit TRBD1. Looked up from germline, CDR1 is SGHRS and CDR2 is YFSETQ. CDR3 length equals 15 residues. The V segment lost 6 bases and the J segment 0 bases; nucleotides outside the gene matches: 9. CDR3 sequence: CASTPTQGSSYEQYF. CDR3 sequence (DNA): TGCGCCAGCACCCCGACACAGGGGAGCTCCTACGAGCAGTACTTC. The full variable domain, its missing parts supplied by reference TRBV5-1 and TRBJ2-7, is KAGVTQTPRYLIKTRGQQVTLSCSPISGHRSVSWYQQTPGQGLQFLFEYFSETQRNKGNFPGRFSGRQFSNSRSEMNVSTLELGDSALYLCASTPTQGSSYEQYFGPGTRLTVT.

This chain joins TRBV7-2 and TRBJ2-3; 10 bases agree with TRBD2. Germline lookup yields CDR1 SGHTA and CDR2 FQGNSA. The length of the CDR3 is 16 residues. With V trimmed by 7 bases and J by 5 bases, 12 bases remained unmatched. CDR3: CASTQRLAGVEDTQYF. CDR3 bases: TGTGCCAGCACCCAGAGGCTAGCGGGGGTGGAAGATACGCAGTATTTT. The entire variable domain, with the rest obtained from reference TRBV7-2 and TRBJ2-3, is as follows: GAGVSQSPSNKVTEKGKDVELRCDPISGHTALYWYRQSLGQGLEFLIYFQGNSAPDKSGLPSDRFSAERTGGSVSTLTIQRTQQEDSAVYLCASTQRLAGVEDTQYFGPGTRLTVL.

CDR3 loop: CSVYNEQFF. The CDR3 nucleotides read TGCAGCGTTTACAATGAGCAGTTCTTC. The rearrangement joins TRBV29-1 to TRBJ2-1; D unresolved. The CDR3 has 9 amino acids. V was cut by 5 bases and J by 4 bases, with 0 bases left in between. Germline V CDR1 and CDR2: SQVTM, ANQGSEA.

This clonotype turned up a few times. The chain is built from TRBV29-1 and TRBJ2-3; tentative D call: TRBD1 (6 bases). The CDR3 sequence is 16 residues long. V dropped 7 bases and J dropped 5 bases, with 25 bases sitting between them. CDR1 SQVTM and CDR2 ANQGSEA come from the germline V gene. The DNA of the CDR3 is TGCAGCGCCCACGGGTTGGGGGCTTGGATGATAGATACGCAGTATTTT. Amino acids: CSAHGLGAWMIDTQYF.